Given below is one T cell receptor beta chain in context. This entry is derived from a study of blood T cell repertoires in COVID-19. As for the study in general: The samples span acute and convalescent COVID-19 from the United States, Italy and Spain. Sources were T cells, B-cell-depleted T cells, or PBMCs; the material itself was cDNA or gDNA.

Assay used: immunoSEQ multiplex PCR; TCRdb lists only in-frame clones, some missing. The profile shows around 200,000 clones, roughly nine tenths of them singletons. The junction had 13 bases not matched to a gene; V was cut back by 9 bases and J by 6 bases. Germline assignment: CDR1 SEHNR and CDR2 FQNEAQ (reference sequence). This CDR3 comprises 16 residues. Individuals aged roughly 18 to 95 years were recruited from about two dozen US areas. Participant-given clinical history determined each cohort assignment. The rearrangement uses TRBV7-9 and TRBJ2-2; 10 positions match TRBD2. The receptor's source is a woman between 45 and 65 years old in a cohort exposed to, infected with or recovered from COVID-19 (not recorded which). Sequencing was performed on PBMCs or T cells enriched from blood (not recorded which). CDR3 bases: TGTGCCAGGGGGACCTCCGGGACTAGCGCTCCCGGGGAGCTGTTTTTT. Translated, it gives CARGTSGTSAPGELFF.